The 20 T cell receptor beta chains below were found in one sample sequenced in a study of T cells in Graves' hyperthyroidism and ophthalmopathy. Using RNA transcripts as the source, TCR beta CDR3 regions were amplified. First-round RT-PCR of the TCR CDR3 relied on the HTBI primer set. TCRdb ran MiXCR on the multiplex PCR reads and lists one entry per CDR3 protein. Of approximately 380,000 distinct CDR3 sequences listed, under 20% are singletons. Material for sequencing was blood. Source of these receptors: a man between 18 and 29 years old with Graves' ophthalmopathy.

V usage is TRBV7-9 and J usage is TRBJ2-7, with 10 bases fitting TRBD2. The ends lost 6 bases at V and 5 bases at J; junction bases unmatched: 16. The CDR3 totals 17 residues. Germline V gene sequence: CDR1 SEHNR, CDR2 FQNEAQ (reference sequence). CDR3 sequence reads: CASSRDSSGGPGHEQYF. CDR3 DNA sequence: TGTGCCAGCAGTCGGGACTCTAGCGGGGGCCCGGGGCACGAGCAGTACTTC.

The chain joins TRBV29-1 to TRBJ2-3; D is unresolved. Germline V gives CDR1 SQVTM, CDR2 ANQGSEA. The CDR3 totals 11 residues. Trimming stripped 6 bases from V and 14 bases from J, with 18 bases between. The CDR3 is CSVATPTRLYF. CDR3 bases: TGCAGCGTGGCAACTCCTACCAGGCTGTATTTT.

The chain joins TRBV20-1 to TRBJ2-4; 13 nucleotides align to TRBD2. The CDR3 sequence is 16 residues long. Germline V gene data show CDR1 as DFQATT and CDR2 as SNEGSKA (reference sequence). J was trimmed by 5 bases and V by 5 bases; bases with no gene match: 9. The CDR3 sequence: CSALRLAGGPQNIQYF. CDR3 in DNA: TGCAGTGCTCTTAGACTAGCGGGGGGCCCCCAAAACATTCAGTACTTC.

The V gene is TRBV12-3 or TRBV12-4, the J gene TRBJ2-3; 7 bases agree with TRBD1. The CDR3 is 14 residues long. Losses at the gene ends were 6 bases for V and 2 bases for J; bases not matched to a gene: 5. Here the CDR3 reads CASRQGKTTDTQYF. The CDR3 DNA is TGTGCCAGCAGACAGGGGAAGACCACAGATACGCAGTATTTT.

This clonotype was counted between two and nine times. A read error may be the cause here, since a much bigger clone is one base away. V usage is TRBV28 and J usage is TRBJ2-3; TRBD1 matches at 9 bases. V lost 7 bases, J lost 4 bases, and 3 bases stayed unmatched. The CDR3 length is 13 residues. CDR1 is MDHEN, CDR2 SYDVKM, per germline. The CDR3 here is CASTRDRADTQYF. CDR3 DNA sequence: TGTGCCAGCACTCGGGACAGGGCAGATACGCAGTATTTT.

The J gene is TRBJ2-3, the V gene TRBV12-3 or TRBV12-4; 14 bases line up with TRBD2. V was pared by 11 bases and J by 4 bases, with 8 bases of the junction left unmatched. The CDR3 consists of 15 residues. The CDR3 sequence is CAAALGLAGADTQYF. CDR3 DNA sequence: TGTGCCGCAGCCCTGGGACTAGCGGGGGCAGATACGCAGTATTTT.

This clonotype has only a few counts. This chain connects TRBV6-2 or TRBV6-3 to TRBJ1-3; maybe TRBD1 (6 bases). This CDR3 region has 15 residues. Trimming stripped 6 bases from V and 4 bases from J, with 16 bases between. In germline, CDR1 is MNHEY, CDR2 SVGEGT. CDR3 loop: CASSRLQGSGNTIYF. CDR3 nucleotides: TGTGCCAGCAGCCGTCTGCAGGGGAGCGGAAACACCATATATTTT.

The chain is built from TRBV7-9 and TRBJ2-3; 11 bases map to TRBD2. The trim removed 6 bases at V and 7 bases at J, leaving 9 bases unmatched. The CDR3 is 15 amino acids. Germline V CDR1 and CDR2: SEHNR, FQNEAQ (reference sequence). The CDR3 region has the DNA TGTGCCAGCAGTCGGGACTCTAGCGGGGGGTATACGCAGTATTTT. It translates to CASSRDSSGGYTQYF.

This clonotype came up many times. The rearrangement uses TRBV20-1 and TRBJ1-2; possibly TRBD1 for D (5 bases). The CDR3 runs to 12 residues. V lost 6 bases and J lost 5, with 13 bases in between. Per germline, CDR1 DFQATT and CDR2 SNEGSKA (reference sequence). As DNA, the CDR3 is TGCAGTGCCGGGACGGCGGATTATGGCTACACCTTC. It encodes CSAGTADYGYTF.

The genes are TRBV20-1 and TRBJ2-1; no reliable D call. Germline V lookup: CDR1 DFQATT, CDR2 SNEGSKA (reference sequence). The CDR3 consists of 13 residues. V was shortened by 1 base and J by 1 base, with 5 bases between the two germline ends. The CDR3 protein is CSARGVSYNEQFF. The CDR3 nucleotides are TGCAGTGCTAGAGGGGTTTCCTACAATGAGCAGTTCTTC.

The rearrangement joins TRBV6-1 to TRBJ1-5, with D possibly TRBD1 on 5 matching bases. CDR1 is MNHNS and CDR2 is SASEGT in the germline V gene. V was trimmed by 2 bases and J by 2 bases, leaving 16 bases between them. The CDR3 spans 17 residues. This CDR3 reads CASSEMAGRRGNQPQHF. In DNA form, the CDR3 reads TGTGCCAGCAGTGAAATGGCGGGGCGCAGGGGCAATCAGCCCCAGCATTTT.

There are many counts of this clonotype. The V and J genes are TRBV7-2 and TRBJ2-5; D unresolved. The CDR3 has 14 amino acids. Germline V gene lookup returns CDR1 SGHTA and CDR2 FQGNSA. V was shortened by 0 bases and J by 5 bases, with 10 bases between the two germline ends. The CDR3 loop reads CASSLARFSETQYF. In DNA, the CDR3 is TGTGCCAGCAGCTTAGCGCGGTTCTCGGAGACCCAGTACTTC.

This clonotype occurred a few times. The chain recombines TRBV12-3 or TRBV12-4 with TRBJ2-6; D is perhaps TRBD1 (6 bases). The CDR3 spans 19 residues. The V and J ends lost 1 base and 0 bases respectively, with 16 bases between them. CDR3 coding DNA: TGTGCCAGCAGTTTAGTTATTTCAGGGGCCCTCTCTGGGGCCAACGTCCTGACTTTC. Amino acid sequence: CASSLVISGALSGANVLTF.

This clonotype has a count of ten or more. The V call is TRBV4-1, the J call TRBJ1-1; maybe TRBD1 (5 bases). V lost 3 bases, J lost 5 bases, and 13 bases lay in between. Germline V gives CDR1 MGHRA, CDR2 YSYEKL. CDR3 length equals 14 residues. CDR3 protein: CASSQRQMETEAFF. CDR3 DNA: TGCGCCAGCAGCCAGAGACAGATGGAAACTGAAGCTTTCTTT.

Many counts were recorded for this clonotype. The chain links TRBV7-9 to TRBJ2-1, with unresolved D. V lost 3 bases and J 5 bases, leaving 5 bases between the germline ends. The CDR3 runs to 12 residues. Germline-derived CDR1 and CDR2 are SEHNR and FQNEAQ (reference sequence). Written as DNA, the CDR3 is TGTGCCAGCAGCTTCACAAACAATGAGCAGTTCTTC. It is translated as CASSFTNNEQFF.

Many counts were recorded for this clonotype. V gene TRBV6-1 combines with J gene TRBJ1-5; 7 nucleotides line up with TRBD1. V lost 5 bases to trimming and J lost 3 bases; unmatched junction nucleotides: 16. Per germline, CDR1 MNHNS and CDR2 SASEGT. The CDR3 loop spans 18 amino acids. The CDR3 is CASSYGVPGTVINQPQHF. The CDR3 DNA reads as TGTGCCAGCAGTTACGGGGTGCCCGGGACAGTCATCAATCAGCCCCAGCATTTT.

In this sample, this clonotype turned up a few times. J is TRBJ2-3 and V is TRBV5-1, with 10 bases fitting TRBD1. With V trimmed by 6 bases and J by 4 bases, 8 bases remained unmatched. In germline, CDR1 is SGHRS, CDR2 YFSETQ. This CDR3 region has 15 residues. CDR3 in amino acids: CASIPGGQGSDTQYF. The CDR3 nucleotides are TGCGCCAGCATCCCGGGGGGACAGGGGTCAGATACGCAGTATTTT.

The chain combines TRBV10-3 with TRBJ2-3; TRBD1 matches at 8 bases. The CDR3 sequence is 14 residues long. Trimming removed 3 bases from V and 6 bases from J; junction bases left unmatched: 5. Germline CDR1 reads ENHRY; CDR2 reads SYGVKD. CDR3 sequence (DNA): TGTGCCATCAGTGAACAGGGGGTGGGCGATACGCAGTATTTT. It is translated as CAISEQGVGDTQYF.

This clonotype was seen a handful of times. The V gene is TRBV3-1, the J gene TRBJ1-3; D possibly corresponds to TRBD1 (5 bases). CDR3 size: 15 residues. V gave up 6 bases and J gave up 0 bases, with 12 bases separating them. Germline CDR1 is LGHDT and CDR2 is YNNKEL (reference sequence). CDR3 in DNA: TGTGCCAGCAGTCCACAGGTTTTCTCTGGAAACACCATATATTTT. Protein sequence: CASSPQVFSGNTIYF.

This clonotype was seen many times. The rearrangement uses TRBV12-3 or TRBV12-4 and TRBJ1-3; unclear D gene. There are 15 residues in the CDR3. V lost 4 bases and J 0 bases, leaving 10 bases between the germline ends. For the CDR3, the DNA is TGTGCCAGCAGTTCATCCGGGATCTCTGGAAACACCATATATTTT. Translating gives CASSSSGISGNTIYF.